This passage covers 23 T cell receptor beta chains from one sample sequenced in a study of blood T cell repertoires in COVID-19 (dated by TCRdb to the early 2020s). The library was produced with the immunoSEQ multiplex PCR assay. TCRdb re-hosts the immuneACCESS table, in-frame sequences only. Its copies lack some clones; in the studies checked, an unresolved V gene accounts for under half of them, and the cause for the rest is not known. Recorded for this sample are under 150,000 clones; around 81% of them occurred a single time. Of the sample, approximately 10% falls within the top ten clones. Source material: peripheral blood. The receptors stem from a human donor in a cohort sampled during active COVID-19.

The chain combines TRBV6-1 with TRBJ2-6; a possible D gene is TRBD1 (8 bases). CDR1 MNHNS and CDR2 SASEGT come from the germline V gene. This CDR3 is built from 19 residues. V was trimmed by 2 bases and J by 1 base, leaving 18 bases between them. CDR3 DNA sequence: TGTGCCAGCAGTGAAAGGGGGGGACAGGCCGAATCTGGGGCCAACGTCCTGACTTTC. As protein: CASSERGGQAESGANVLTF.

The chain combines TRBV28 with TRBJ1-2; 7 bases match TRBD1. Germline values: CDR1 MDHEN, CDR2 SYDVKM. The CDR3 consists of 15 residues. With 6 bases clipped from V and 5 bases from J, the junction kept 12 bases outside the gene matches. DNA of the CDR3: TGTGCCAGCAGAAGTCCCGGGACAGCAACATATGGCTACACCTTC. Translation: CASRSPGTATYGYTF.

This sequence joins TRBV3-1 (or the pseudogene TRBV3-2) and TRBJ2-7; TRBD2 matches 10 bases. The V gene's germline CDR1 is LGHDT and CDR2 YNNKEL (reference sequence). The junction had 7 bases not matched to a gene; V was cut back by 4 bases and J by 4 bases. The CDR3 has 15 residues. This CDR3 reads CASSLSSGGKYEQYF. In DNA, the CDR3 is TGTGCCAGCAGCCTAAGTAGCGGGGGGAAGTACGAGCAGTACTTC.

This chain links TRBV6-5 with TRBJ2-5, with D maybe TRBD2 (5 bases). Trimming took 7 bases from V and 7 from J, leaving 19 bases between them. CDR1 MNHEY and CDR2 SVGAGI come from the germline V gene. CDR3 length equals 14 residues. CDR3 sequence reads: CASMPSRSAGTQYF. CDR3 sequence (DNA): TGTGCCAGCATGCCGTCCAGGTCGGCGGGGACCCAGTACTTC.

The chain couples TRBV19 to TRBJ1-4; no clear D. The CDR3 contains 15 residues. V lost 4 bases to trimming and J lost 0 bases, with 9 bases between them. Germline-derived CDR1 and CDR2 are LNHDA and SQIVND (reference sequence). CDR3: CASSSMSATNEKLFF. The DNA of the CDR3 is TGTGCCAGTAGTAGTATGTCGGCAACTAATGAAAAACTGTTTTTT.

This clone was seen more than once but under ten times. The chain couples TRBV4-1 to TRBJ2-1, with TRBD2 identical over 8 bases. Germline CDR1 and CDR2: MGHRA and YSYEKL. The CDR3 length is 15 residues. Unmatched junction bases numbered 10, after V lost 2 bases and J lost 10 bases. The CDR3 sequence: CASSQLAGLKREQFF. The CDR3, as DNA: TGCGCCAGCAGCCAACTAGCGGGCCTAAAGCGGGAGCAGTTCTTC.

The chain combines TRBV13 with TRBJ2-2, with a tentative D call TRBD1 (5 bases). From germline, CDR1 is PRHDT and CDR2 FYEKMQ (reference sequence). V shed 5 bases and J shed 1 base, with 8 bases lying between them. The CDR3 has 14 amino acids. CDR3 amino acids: CASSLTENTGELFF. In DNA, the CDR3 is TGTGCCAGCAGCCTGACAGAGAACACCGGGGAGCTGTTTTTT.

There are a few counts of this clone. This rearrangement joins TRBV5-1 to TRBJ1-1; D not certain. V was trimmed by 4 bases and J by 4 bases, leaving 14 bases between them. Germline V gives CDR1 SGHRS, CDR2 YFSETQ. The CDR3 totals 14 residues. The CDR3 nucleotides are TGCGCCAGCAGCGAGGGAGCCCACTCCACTGAAGCTTTCTTT. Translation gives CASSEGAHSTEAFF.

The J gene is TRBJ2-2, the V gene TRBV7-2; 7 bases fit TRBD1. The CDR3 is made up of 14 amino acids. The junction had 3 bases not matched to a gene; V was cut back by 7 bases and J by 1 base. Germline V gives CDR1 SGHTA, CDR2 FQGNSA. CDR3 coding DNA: TGTGCCAGCAAACGACAGGGGAACACCGGGGAGCTGTTTTTT. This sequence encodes CASKRQGNTGELFF.

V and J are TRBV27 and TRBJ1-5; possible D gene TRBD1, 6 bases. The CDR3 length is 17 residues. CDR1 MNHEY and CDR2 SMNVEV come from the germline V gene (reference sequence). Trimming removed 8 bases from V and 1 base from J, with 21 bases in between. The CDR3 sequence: CASGLNQGRVSNQPQHF. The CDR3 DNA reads TGTGCCAGCGGATTAAATCAGGGGAGGGTGAGCAATCAGCCCCAGCATTTT.

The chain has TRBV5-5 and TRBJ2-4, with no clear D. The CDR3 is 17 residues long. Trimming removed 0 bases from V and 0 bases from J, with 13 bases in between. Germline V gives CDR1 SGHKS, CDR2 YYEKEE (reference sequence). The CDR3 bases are TGTGCCAGCAGCTTGGGAGTCACCCCTTCAGCCAAAAACATTCAGTACTTC. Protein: CASSLGVTPSAKNIQYF.

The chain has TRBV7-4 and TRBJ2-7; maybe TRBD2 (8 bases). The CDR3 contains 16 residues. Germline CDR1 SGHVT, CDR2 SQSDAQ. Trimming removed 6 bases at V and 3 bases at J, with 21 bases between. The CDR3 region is CASRPGGGQHFYEQYF. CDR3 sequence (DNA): TGTGCCAGCAGGCCCGGGGGGGGACAGCACTTCTACGAGCAGTACTTC. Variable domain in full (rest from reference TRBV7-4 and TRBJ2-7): GAGVSQSPRYKVAKRGRDVALRCDSISGHVTLYWYRQTLGQGSEVLTYSQSDAQRDKSGRPSGRFSAERPERSVSTLKIQRTEQGDSAVYLCASRPGGGQHFYEQYFGPGTRLTVT.

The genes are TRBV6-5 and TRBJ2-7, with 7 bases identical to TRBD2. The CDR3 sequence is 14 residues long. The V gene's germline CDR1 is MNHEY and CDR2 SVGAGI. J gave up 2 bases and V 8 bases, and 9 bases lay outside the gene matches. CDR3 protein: CASDVTGGTYEQYF. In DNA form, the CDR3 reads TGTGCCAGCGATGTGACCGGGGGGACCTACGAGCAGTACTTC.

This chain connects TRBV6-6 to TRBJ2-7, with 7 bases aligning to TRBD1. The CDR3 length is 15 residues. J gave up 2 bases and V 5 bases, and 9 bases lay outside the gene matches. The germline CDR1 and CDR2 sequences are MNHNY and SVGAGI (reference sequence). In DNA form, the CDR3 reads TGTGCCAGCAGTCATCCCGGGACAGCGACCTACGAGCAGTACTTC. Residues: CASSHPGTATYEQYF.

CDR3 sequence (DNA): TGTGCCAGCTTCGGGACAGCCCGTTCTGTCTATGGCTACACCTTC. Encoded protein: CASFGTARSVYGYTF. This chain connects TRBV19 to TRBJ1-2, with 7 bases matching TRBD1. Germline V gene lookup returns CDR1 LNHDA and CDR2 SQIVND (reference sequence). V was pared by 9 bases and J by 4 bases, with 14 bases of the junction left unmatched. CDR3 length: 15 amino acids.

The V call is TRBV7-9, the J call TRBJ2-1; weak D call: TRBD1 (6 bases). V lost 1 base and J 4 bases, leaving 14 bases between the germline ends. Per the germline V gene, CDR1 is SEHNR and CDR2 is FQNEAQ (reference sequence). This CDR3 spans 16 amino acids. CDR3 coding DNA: TGTGCCAGCAGCTTAGACAGGGAGTACCCTTACAATGAGCAGTTCTTC. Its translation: CASSLDREYPYNEQFF.

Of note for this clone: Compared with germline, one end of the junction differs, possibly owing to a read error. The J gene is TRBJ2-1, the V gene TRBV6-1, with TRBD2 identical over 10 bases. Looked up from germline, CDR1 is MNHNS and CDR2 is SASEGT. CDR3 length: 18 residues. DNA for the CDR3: TGTGCCAGCAGGGAAGGTGGTAGCGGGGGGTTTATCTACAATGAGCAGTTCTTC. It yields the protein CASREGGSGGFIYNEQFF.

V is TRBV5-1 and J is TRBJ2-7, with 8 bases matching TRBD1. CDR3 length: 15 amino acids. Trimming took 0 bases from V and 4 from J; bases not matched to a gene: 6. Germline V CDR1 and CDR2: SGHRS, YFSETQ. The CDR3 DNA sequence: TGCGCCAGCAGCTTGGGCAGCAGGGGGCAGTACGAGCAGTACTTC. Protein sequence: CASSLGSRGQYEQYF.

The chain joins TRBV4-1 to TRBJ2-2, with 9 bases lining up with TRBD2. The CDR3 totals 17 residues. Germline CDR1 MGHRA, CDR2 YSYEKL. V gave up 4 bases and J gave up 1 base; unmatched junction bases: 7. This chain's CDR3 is CASSRRSGGENTGELFF. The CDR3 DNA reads TGCGCCAGCAGCCGTCGTAGCGGGGGCGAGAACACCGGGGAGCTGTTTTTT.

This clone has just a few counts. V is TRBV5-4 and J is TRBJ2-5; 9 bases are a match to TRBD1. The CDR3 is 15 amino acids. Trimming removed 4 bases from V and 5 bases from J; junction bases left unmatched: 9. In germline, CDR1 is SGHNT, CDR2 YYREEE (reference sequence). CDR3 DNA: TGTGCCAGCAGCACCGGGACAGGGAATTACGAGACCCAGTACTTC. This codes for CASSTGTGNYETQYF.

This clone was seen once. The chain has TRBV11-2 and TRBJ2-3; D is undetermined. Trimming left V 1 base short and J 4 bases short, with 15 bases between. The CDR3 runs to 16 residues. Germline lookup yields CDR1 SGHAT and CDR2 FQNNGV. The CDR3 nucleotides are TGTGCCAGCAGCTTAGGTCGCAGTCCAAATGCAGATACGCAGTATTTT. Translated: CASSLGRSPNADTQYF.

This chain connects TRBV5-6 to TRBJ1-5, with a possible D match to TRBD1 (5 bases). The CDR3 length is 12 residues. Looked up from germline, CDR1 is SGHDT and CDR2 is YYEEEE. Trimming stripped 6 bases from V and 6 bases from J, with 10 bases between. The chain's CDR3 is CASTRGGQPQHF. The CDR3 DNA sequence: TGTGCCAGCACCCGGGGGGGTCAGCCCCAGCATTTT.

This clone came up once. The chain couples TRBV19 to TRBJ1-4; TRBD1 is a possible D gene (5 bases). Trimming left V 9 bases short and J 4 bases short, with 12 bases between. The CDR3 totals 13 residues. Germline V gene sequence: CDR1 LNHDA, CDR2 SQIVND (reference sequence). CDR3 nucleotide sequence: TGTGCCAGGGAGGGGCGGCTTAATGAAAAACTGTTTTTT. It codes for CAREGRLNEKLFF.